Following are 8 T cell receptor beta chains from one sample sequenced in a study of blood T cells in healthy people across ages. Combining a sample-barcoded 5' primer with a J-beta primer mix, a second PCR ran for roughly 7 to 12 cycles. TCRdb reanalysed the 5' RACE reads using MiXCR and keeps one entry per CDR3 protein. The sample lists roughly 1,100,000 distinct CDR3 sequences, approximately 25% occurring once. The same specimen was also included in a second study, on T cells of mothers and their children.

Sequencing input: blood. The receptor set was obtained from a girl aged 2-10 years in good health.

This clonotype occurred a few times. This chain uses TRBV7-9 with TRBJ1-4, with a tentative D call TRBD1 (5 bases). The germline V gene has CDR1 SEHNR and CDR2 FQNEAQ (reference sequence). Trimming cost V 4 bases and J 8 bases, with 11 bases left between them. The CDR3 loop spans 13 amino acids. CDR3 bases: TGTGCCAGCAGCTGGGGGGTCGGGGAAAAACTGTTTTTT. Translated: CASSWGVGEKLFF.

This clonotype came up a few times. This rearrangement joins TRBV20-1 to TRBJ2-3, with D hard to call. CDR3 length: 15 residues. V lost 0 bases and J 0 bases, leaving 10 bases between the germline ends. The germline V gene has CDR1 DFQATT and CDR2 SNEGSKA (reference sequence). CDR3 nucleotides: TGCAGTGCTAGAGATTCAGCAATTAGCACAGATACGCAGTATTTT. This encodes CSARDSAISTDTQYF.

Many counts were recorded for this clonotype. The chain uses TRBV28 and TRBJ2-1; D uncertain. The V gene lost 4 bases and the J gene lost 3 bases, with 4 bases spanning the gap. The CDR3 runs 12 residues. CDR1 and CDR2 (germline): MDHEN, SYDVKM. The DNA of the CDR3 is TGTGCCAGCAGTTACGGCTACAATGAGCAGTTCTTC. It translates to CASSYGYNEQFF. The full variable domain, rest sourced from reference TRBV28 and TRBJ2-1, is DVKVTQSSRYLVKRTGEKVFLECVQDMDHENMFWYRQDPGLGLRLIYFSYDVKMKEKGDIPEGYSVSREKKERFSLILESASTNQTSMYLCASSYGYNEQFFGPGTRLTVL.

This clonotype occurred a few times. V and J are TRBV27 and TRBJ2-4; TRBD1 matches 9 bases. The CDR3 is made up of 15 amino acids. V gave up 3 bases and J gave up 8 bases; unmatched junction bases: 8. Germline V gives CDR1 MNHEY, CDR2 SMNVEV (reference sequence). The CDR3 here is CASSFEGQGRDIQYF. As DNA, the CDR3 is TGTGCCAGCAGTTTCGAGGGACAGGGCAGGGACATTCAGTACTTC.

This clonotype was detected only a few times. V is TRBV7-9 and J is TRBJ2-4; D might be TRBD2 (7 bases). V lost 8 bases, J lost 4 bases, and 21 bases lay in between. Per the germline V gene, CDR1 is SEHNR and CDR2 is FQNEAQ (reference sequence). This CDR3 spans 16 amino acids. This chain's CDR3 is CASGPPLGRGKNIQYF. The CDR3 coding sequence is TGTGCCAGCGGACCGCCTTTAGGGAGGGGGAAAAACATTCAGTACTTC.

This rearrangement joins TRBV6-5 to TRBJ2-3, with TRBD2 identical over 7 bases. The germline CDR1 and CDR2 sequences are MNHEY and SVGAGI. The CDR3 has 17 residues. V lost 2 bases, J lost 4 bases, and 12 bases stayed unmatched. The CDR3 region has the DNA TGTGCCAGCAGTTACCATCTTACGGCGGGAGCCCCAGATACGCAGTATTTT. Translation: CASSYHLTAGAPDTQYF.

The chain is built from TRBV13 and TRBJ2-7; 13 bases align to TRBD2. The J call may be faulty, since TRBJ2-1 better matches the DNA end. This CDR3 has 16 amino acids. Germline V gene sequence: CDR1 PRHDT, CDR2 FYEKMQ (reference sequence). This CDR3 is CASSLWGTSGTNEQFF. Here the CDR3 DNA reads TGTGCCAGCAGCCTATGGGGGACTAGCGGGACCAATGAGCAGTTCTTC.

CDR3 DNA: TGTGCCAGCAGCTCGGGCGTGACCCAGTACTTC. Translating gives CASSSGVTQYF. The rearrangement joins TRBV7-9 to TRBJ2-5; no clear D gene. V lost 4 bases and J 7 bases, leaving 7 bases between the germline ends. Germline V gene lookup returns CDR1 SEHNR and CDR2 FQNEAQ (reference sequence). The CDR3 is 11 amino acids.